This T cell receptor (beta chain) was captured in a study of blood T cell repertoires in COVID-19. Categorization into cohorts depended on clinical history that participants reported. Some clones are missing from TCRdb's copy, which holds only in-frame ones; the method was immunoSEQ multiplex PCR. Of some 460,000 clones in the sample, approximately 90% were seen once. This CDR3 region has 16 residues. Specimen: PBMCs or T cells enriched from blood (not recorded which). This rearrangement joins TRBV21-1 to TRBJ1-1; the table's TRBD1 call for D was not verified on the DNA. TRBV21-1 is reported as a pseudogene. The TCR comes from a woman between 18 and 29 years old who had recovered from COVID-19. The chain's CDR3 is CASSKWTGMLNTEAFF. The CDR3, as DNA: TGTGCCAGCAGCAAGTGGACAGGGATGCTGAACACTGAAGCTTTCTTT.